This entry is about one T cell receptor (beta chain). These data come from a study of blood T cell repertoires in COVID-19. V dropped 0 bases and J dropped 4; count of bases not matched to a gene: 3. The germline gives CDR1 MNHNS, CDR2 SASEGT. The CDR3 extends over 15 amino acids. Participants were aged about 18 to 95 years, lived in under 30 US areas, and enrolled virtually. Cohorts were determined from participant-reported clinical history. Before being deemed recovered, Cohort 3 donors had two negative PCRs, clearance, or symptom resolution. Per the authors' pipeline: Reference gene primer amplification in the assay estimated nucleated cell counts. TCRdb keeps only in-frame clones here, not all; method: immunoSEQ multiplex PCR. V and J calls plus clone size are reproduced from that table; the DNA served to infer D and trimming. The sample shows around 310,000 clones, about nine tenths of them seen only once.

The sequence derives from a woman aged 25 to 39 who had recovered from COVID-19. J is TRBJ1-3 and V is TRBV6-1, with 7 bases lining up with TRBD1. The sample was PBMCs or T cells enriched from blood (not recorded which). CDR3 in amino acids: CASSEAETGGNTIYF. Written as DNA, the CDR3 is TGTGCCAGCAGTGAAGCGGAGACAGGGGGAAACACCATATATTTT.